The source of this TCR beta chain is a study of shared clonotypes between healthy human individuals. In the study overall: CD4 naive and CD4 memory each took three plates per donor, while CD8 naive took two and CD8 memory one.

Repertoires were generated with immunoSEQ multiplex PCR, while TCRdb's copy carries only in-frame clones and drops some. The sample lists 2 million to 2.5 million clones; about 92% were seen once. Overall study results and limits: Some naive CD4 clonotypes, roughly 4.5%, turned up in common across a handful of donors. Estimated clonotype richness was generally higher in naive than memory subsets. The study drew on few donors, limiting represented genetic and exposure-history diversity.

Germline trimming cut 3 bases from V and 3 bases from J; bases unmatched to any gene: 5. In germline, CDR1 is SGHRS, CDR2 YFSETQ. The CDR3 extends over 14 amino acids. Of note for this clone: The antigen remains unidentified.

This chain connects TRBV5-1 to TRBJ2-5; 7 bases fit TRBD1. Sequenced input: naive CD4+ T cells from PBMCs. Subset noted: CD45RA+ positively selected. This TCR derives from a man aged 18 to 30 in good health. Some clones in this sample may be carry-over from other donors' samples. CDR3 residues: CASSWGQFKETQYF. In nucleotides, the CDR3 is TGCGCCAGCAGCTGGGGACAGTTTAAAGAGACCCAGTACTTC. Full variable domain (remainder filled in from reference TRBV5-1 and TRBJ2-5): KAGVTQTPRYLIKTRGQQVTLSCSPISGHRSVSWYQQTPGQGLQFLFEYFSETQRNKGNFPGRFSGRQFSNSRSEMNVSTLELGDSALYLCASSWGQFKETQYFGPGTRLLVL.